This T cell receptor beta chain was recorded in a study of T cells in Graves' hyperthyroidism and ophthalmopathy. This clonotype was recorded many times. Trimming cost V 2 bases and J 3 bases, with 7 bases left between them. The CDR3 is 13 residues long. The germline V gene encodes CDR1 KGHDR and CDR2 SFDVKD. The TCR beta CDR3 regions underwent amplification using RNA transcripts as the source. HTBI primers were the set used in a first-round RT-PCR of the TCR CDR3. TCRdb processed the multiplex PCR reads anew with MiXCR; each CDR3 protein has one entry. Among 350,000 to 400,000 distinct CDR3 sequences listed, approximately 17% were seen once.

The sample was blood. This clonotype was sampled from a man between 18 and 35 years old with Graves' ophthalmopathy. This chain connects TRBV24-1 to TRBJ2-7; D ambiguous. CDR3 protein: CATSDYIFYEQYF. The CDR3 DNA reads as TGTGCCACCAGTGATTACATCTTCTACGAGCAGTACTTC.